The 22 T cell receptor beta chains listed next were all sequenced from one sample in a study of cytomegalovirus exposure and HLA in healthy donors listed by TCRdb under 2017. Libraries were built with the immunoSEQ multiplex PCR assay. For the multiplex PCR, a mixture combining 60 forward primers for TCR Vbeta segments and 13 reverse primers for TCR Jbeta segments was used. Imported from immuneACCESS, the table was reduced by TCRdb to in-frame sequences with V and J called. These copies leave out some clones; in studies compared against another copy, an unresolved V gene accounts for under half, and the cause of the remainder is not known. In all, the sample holds approximately 260,000 clones, and around four fifths of those were seen once. The ten biggest clones cover 1.5% to 2% of the sample. The specimen was PBMCs. Source of these receptors: a woman aged 40 to 55 in good health and CMV-seropositive.

CDR3 amino acids: CASSLLGSGIGNTIYF. DNA of the CDR3: TGTGCCAGCAGCTTATTAGGGTCAGGGATTGGAAACACCATATATTTT. The chain couples TRBV7-2 to TRBJ1-3; perhaps TRBD1 as D (5 bases). V shed 2 bases and J shed 3 bases, with 14 bases lying between them. The CDR3 sequence is 16 residues long. The germline V gene encodes CDR1 SGHTA and CDR2 FQGNSA.

This clone was counted a few times. The rearrangement joins TRBV4-2 to TRBJ2-5, with D tentatively TRBD1 (5 bases). This CDR3 comprises 15 residues. CDR1 and CDR2 (germline): LGHNA, YNFKEQ. Trimming took 0 bases from V and 0 from J, leaving 8 bases between them. CDR3 loop: CASSQEVGDQETQYF. The CDR3 DNA reads TGTGCCAGCAGCCAAGAGGTAGGGGACCAAGAGACCCAGTACTTC.

The V call is TRBV30, the J call TRBJ2-7; perhaps TRBD1 as D (5 bases). The V end was cut by 0 bases, the J end by 3 bases, with 9 bases between. The germline V gene encodes CDR1 GTSNPN and CDR2 SVGIG (reference sequence). The CDR3 loop spans 13 amino acids. CDR3 DNA: TGTGCCTGGAGTGTACTGGGGCGCTACGAGCAGTACTTC. Translating gives CAWSVLGRYEQYF. Supplemented by reference TRBV30 and TRBJ2-7, the full variable domain reads SQTIHQWPATLVQPVGSPLSLECTVEGTSNPNLYWYRQAAGRGLQLLFYSVGIGQISSEVPQNLSASRPQDRQFILSSKKLLLSDSGFYLCAWSVLGRYEQYFGPGTRLTVT.

The CDR3 loop reads CAISESGLANEQFF. The CDR3 DNA reads TGTGCCATCAGTGAGTCGGGACTAGCCAATGAGCAGTTCTTC. The V gene is TRBV10-3, the J gene TRBJ2-1; 9 nucleotides line up with TRBD2. J lost 6 bases, V lost 0 bases, and 0 bases had no gene match. The V gene's germline CDR1 is ENHRY and CDR2 SYGVKD. The CDR3 contains 14 residues.

The chain carries TRBV6-1 and TRBJ1-2; TRBD1 matches 8 bases. CDR3 length: 14 residues. V gave up 3 bases and J gave up 8 bases; unmatched junction bases: 8. Per the germline V gene, CDR1 is MNHNS and CDR2 is SASEGT. CDR3 in amino acids: CASSDRTGGYGYTF. CDR3 bases: TGTGCCAGCAGTGATCGAACAGGGGGATACGGCTACACCTTC.

A few counts support this clone. The rearrangement joins TRBV7-9 to TRBJ2-5, with 8 bases lining up with TRBD2. This CDR3 comprises 14 residues. Germline V lookup: CDR1 SEHNR, CDR2 FQNEAQ (reference sequence). The V gene end was trimmed by 4 bases and the J gene end by 5 bases; junction bases not matched to a gene: 6. CDR3 sequence reads: CASSSSAGVETQYF. The CDR3 nucleotides are TGTGCCAGCAGCTCCTCAGCGGGAGTGGAGACCCAGTACTTC.

This clone is a singleton in its sample. J is TRBJ2-7 and V is TRBV6-5; 10 bases agree with TRBD1. The CDR3 extends over 15 amino acids. V lost 4 bases to trimming and J lost 3 bases; unmatched junction nucleotides: 6. CDR1 and CDR2 (germline): MNHEY, SVGAGI. The CDR3 DNA is TGTGCCAGCAGTTCTGCCGGGACAGGGGTCTACGAGCAGTACTTC. It translates to CASSSAGTGVYEQYF.

The rearrangement joins TRBV4-2 to TRBJ2-7; TRBD1 aligns across 10 bases. CDR3 length: 17 amino acids. Looked up from germline, CDR1 is LGHNA and CDR2 is YNFKEQ. With V trimmed by 0 bases and J by 6 bases, 11 bases remained unmatched. DNA for the CDR3: TGTGCCAGCAGCCAAGATCTCGAGACAGGGGGCCTAGCCGAGCAGTACTTC. As protein: CASSQDLETGGLAEQYF.

The chain has TRBV2 and TRBJ2-2, with 15 bases that match TRBD2. The CDR3 has 19 residues. V was clipped by 4 bases and J by 4 bases; unmatched bases: 10. Germline CDR1 SNHLY, CDR2 FYNNEI. CDR3 in DNA: TGTGCCAGCAGTGCCGGACTAGCGGGAGGGCCAAGGGTCACCGGGGAGCTGTTTTTT. Translation: CASSAGLAGGPRVTGELFF.

The gene calls are TRBV6-5 and TRBJ2-1, with TRBD2 matching 8 bases. V shed 4 bases and J 5 bases; nucleotides not matched to a gene: 7. The CDR3 covers 15 residues. Germline CDR1 and CDR2: MNHEY and SVGAGI. CDR3 sequence reads: CASSFTGGPDNEQFF. The CDR3 DNA is TGTGCCAGCAGTTTTACGGGAGGGCCAGACAATGAGCAGTTCTTC.

V gene TRBV9 combines with J gene TRBJ2-3; 8 nucleotides line up with TRBD2. The length of the CDR3 is 24 residues. Germline V gene lookup returns CDR1 SGDLS and CDR2 YYNGEE. The V and J ends lost 0 bases and 0 bases, in that order; junction bases with no gene match: 27. CDR3 sequence (DNA): TGTGCCAGCAGCGTAGCCCCCGCGGGGAACTACTTGAGCGGGAGATCCATTAGCACAGATACGCAGTATTTT. Its protein is CASSVAPAGNYLSGRSISTDTQYF.

A few counts support this clone. The V call is TRBV6-5, the J call TRBJ1-5, with 8 nucleotides matching TRBD1. This CDR3 contains 15 residues. Germline V lookup: CDR1 MNHEY, CDR2 SVGAGI. V lost 6 bases, J lost 7 bases, and 11 bases stayed unmatched. The DNA for the CDR3 is TGTGCCAGCAGGGCCTCAGGGGGCGGGAAGCAGCCCCAGCATTTT. Amino acid sequence: CASRASGGGKQPQHF.

The chain links TRBV7-3 to TRBJ1-1, with no clear D. CDR1 is SGHTA and CDR2 is FQGTGA in the germline V gene. The CDR3 sequence is 13 residues long. Trimming shortened V by 6 bases and J by 0 bases, and 8 bases separated the two germline ends. The CDR3 DNA is TGTGCCAGCAGTTATAGAGTGAACACTGAAGCTTTCTTT. This codes for CASSYRVNTEAFF.

This chain links TRBV19 with TRBJ2-5, with D maybe TRBD1 (6 bases). The ends were cut back, 2 bases at V and 2 bases at J, with 12 bases in the middle. The CDR3 contains 15 residues. The germline CDR1 and CDR2 sequences are LNHDA and SQIVND (reference sequence). The CDR3 bases are TGTGCCAGTAGTATACAGGGGACATATCAAGAGACCCAGTACTTC. This encodes CASSIQGTYQETQYF.

The chain has TRBV10-3 and TRBJ2-2; D possibly corresponds to TRBD1 (5 bases). There are 14 residues in the CDR3. Germline V gives CDR1 ENHRY, CDR2 SYGVKD. Trimming pared 6 bases from V and 6 bases from J, leaving 14 bases between. This CDR3 reads CAIRGMTAPGELFF. Here the CDR3 DNA reads TGTGCCATCAGGGGGATGACAGCCCCCGGGGAGCTGTTTTTT.

The rearrangement joins TRBV30 to TRBJ2-7, with 9 bases matching TRBD2. Germline CDR1 reads GTSNPN; CDR2 reads SVGIG (reference sequence). The V and J ends lost 7 bases and 6 bases, in that order; junction bases with no gene match: 4. The CDR3 is 11 amino acids. Written as DNA, the CDR3 is TGTGCCTCGGGACTAGCAAGCGAGCAGTACTTC. It codes for CASGLASEQYF.

The chain links TRBV20-1 to TRBJ2-5; maybe TRBD1 (6 bases). The CDR3 totals 11 residues. Germline-derived CDR1 and CDR2 are DFQATT and SNEGSKA (reference sequence). Here the CDR3 DNA reads TGCAGAGCAGGGGTTTGGGAGACCCAGTACTTC. Protein: CRAGVWETQYF.

This rearrangement joins TRBV19 to TRBJ2-7; 7 nucleotides line up with TRBD2. The ends lost 5 bases at V and 0 bases at J; junction bases unmatched: 10. The CDR3 loop spans 16 amino acids. Germline V gives CDR1 LNHDA, CDR2 SQIVND (reference sequence). CDR3 sequence (DNA): TGTGCCAGTAGTTCGCCGGGGCAGCGGGACTCCTACGAGCAGTACTTC. It is translated as CASSSPGQRDSYEQYF.

The V call is TRBV7-3, the J call TRBJ2-1; D possibly corresponds to TRBD1 (8 bases). Trimming took 5 bases from V and 3 from J, leaving 17 bases between them. The length of the CDR3 is 16 residues. Germline V CDR1 and CDR2: SGHTA, FQGTGA. CDR3 region: CASSTGGAGGYNEQFF. DNA of the CDR3: TGTGCCAGCAGCACAGGGGGGGCAGGGGGCTACAATGAGCAGTTCTTC.

J is TRBJ1-1 and V is TRBV2, with 7 bases matching TRBD1. This CDR3 region has 15 residues. The germline V gene has CDR1 SNHLY and CDR2 FYNNEI. V gave up 5 bases and J gave up 0 bases; unmatched junction bases: 6. CDR3 nucleotide sequence: TGTGCCAGCAGTTGGCAGGGACAGATGAACACTGAAGCTTTCTTT. It translates to CASSWQGQMNTEAFF.

The V call is TRBV6-5, the J call TRBJ1-2; 7 bases agree with TRBD1. After removal of 6 bases from V and 2 bases from J, the junction contained 3 bases not matched to a gene. The V gene's germline CDR1 is MNHEY and CDR2 SVGAGI. This CDR3 is built from 13 residues. The CDR3 region has the DNA TGTGCCAGCAGCCGGGACAGAAACTATGGCTACACCTTC. Translation gives CASSRDRNYGYTF.

The V call is TRBV10-1, the J call TRBJ2-7, with no clear D. This CDR3 is 16 amino acids long. V was shortened by 0 bases and J by 5 bases, with 17 bases between the two germline ends. Germline V gene data show CDR1 as WNHNN and CDR2 as SYGVQD (reference sequence). CDR3 bases: TGCGCCAGCAGTGAGTCAGGAGCCCCAGAACCCCACGAGCAGTACTTC. It encodes CASSESGAPEPHEQYF.